A single sample is the source of the 13 T cell receptor beta chains below, sequenced in a study of T-cell reconstitution after alpha-beta-depleted transplantation in children. It was with unique molecular identifiers that the TCRbeta library was prepared. MiXCR, applied by TCRdb to the PCR reads, yields one record per CDR3 protein. The sample yields about 310,000 distinct CDR3 sequences, over 20% seen once. This specimen was PBMCs, mostly from graft donor cells, taken 180 days after TCRalphabeta/CD19-depleted stem cell transplant. These TCRs come from a male patient aged 10-17 years who had a stem cell transplant for acute lymphoblastic leukemia, so the T cells may come from the graft donor.

This clonotype was found a few times. The rearrangement uses TRBV5-1 and TRBJ1-1, with TRBD1 matching 9 bases. The ends lost 6 bases at V and 4 bases at J; junction bases unmatched: 7. The CDR3 is made up of 14 amino acids. CDR1 SGHRS and CDR2 YFSETQ come from the germline V gene. The CDR3 reads CASIQGAGGTEAFF. The CDR3 DNA reads as TGCGCCAGCATACAGGGGGCTGGAGGCACTGAAGCTTTCTTT. Supplemented by reference TRBV5-1 and TRBJ1-1, the full variable domain reads KAGVTQTPRYLIKTRGQQVTLSCSPISGHRSVSWYQQTPGQGLQFLFEYFSETQRNKGNFPGRFSGRQFSNSRSEMNVSTLELGDSALYLCASIQGAGGTEAFFGQGTRLTVV.

This chain uses TRBV15 with TRBJ1-1; D is perhaps TRBD1 (5 bases). Trimming cost V 3 bases and J 2 bases, with 16 bases left between them. The V gene's germline CDR1 is LNHNV and CDR2 YYDKDF (reference sequence). CDR3 length equals 16 residues. The CDR3 here is CATSRGGTVGNTEAFF. As DNA, the CDR3 is TGTGCCACCAGCAGGGGGGGGACGGTCGGTAACACTGAAGCTTTCTTT.

This chain uses TRBV5-1 with TRBJ2-1; the match to TRBD2 covers 11 bases. The J segment lost 3 bases and the V segment lost 0 bases, leaving 11 bases of the junction unmatched. The CDR3 loop spans 19 amino acids. CDR1 is SGHRS, CDR2 YFSETQ, per germline. CDR3 sequence: CASSLAGLAGGEIYNEQFF. The CDR3 nucleotides are TGCGCCAGCAGCTTGGCGGGGCTAGCGGGAGGAGAGATCTACAATGAGCAGTTCTTC. Full variable domain (missing parts from reference TRBV5-1 and TRBJ2-1): KAGVTQTPRYLIKTRGQQVTLSCSPISGHRSVSWYQQTPGQGLQFLFEYFSETQRNKGNFPGRFSGRQFSNSRSEMNVSTLELGDSALYLCASSLAGLAGGEIYNEQFFGPGTRLTVL.

The chain has TRBV7-3 and TRBJ2-4, with D unresolved. CDR3 length: 13 amino acids. Trimming pared 1 base from V and 6 bases from J, leaving 7 bases between. Germline values: CDR1 SGHTA, CDR2 FQGTGA. CDR3 region: CASSLMARNIQYF. DNA of the CDR3: TGTGCCAGCAGCTTAATGGCGAGAAACATTCAGTACTTC.

This clonotype was counted between two and nine times. V and J are TRBV29-1 and TRBJ2-7; 11 nucleotides match TRBD1. The CDR3 extends over 17 amino acids. Germline CDR1 SQVTM, CDR2 ANQGSEA. V trimming: 6 bases; J trimming: 4 bases; junction bases outside the gene matches: 17. CDR3 sequence (DNA): TGCAGCGTAGAACAGATCCTCCGGGACAGGGGGGGTTACGAGCAGTACTTC. Translation gives CSVEQILRDRGGYEQYF.

CDR3 DNA sequence: TGCAGTGCTAGAGCAACAGGGGGTAGGGTGAACACTGAAGCTTTCTTT. This translates into CSARATGGRVNTEAFF. The rearrangement links TRBV20-1 to TRBJ1-1; 8 nucleotides align to TRBD1. With V trimmed by 1 base and J by 0 bases, 7 bases remained unmatched. Germline lookup yields CDR1 DFQATT and CDR2 SNEGSKA (reference sequence). The CDR3 runs 16 residues.

The CDR3 here is CASSPWDTQGNQPQHF. The CDR3 DNA reads as TGCGCCAGCAGCCCCTGGGACACCCAGGGCAATCAGCCCCAGCATTTT. This chain links TRBV4-1 with TRBJ1-5; D is possibly TRBD1 (6 bases). Germline assignment: CDR1 MGHRA and CDR2 YSYEKL. V was pared by 4 bases and J by 2 bases, with 15 bases between. The CDR3 sequence is 16 residues long.

V usage is TRBV12-3 or TRBV12-4 and J usage is TRBJ2-1; 12 nucleotides align to TRBD1. This CDR3 region has 17 residues. V dropped 6 bases and J dropped 1; count of bases not matched to a gene: 7. The CDR3 bases are TGTGCCAGCAGCCCCGGGACAGGGGGCGCATCCTACAATGAGCAGTTCTTC. The encoded protein is CASSPGTGGASYNEQFF.

This clonotype was counted a few times. V and J are TRBV19 and TRBJ2-7; D not resolved. Germline V gives CDR1 LNHDA, CDR2 SQIVND (reference sequence). The V end lost 10 bases, the J end lost 0 bases, and 10 bases lay between the germline ends. There are 12 residues in the CDR3. The DNA of the CDR3 is TGTGCCACCCAGACGGCCTCCTACGAGCAGTACTTC. It yields the protein CATQTASYEQYF.

The V and J genes are TRBV12-3 or TRBV12-4 and TRBJ2-5; 7 bases agree with TRBD1. V lost 5 bases and J lost 2; bases outside the gene matches: 2. There are 13 residues in the CDR3. The CDR3, as DNA: TGTGCCAGCAGTAAACAGGGGCAAGAGACCCAGTACTTC. It translates to CASSKQGQETQYF.

This clonotype showed up just a few times. V gene TRBV7-2 combines with J gene TRBJ2-5, with 7 bases that match TRBD1. V was pared by 3 bases and J by 3 bases, with 10 bases of the junction left unmatched. The CDR3 extends over 16 amino acids. Germline CDR1 is SGHTA and CDR2 is FQGNSA. The CDR3 DNA sequence: TGTGCCAGCAGCTTCTTTCGGGACAGCCCAAAAGAGACCCAGTACTTC. Translation: CASSFFRDSPKETQYF.

The chain is built from TRBV5-5 and TRBJ2-1, with TRBD1 matching over 7 bases. The CDR3 totals 14 residues. The ends lost 1 base at V and 8 bases at J; junction bases unmatched: 6. CDR1 is SGHKS and CDR2 is YYEKEE in the germline V gene (reference sequence). This CDR3 is CASSLWDSLDEQFF. The CDR3 coding sequence is TGTGCCAGCAGCTTGTGGGACAGTCTTGATGAGCAGTTCTTC.

The chain joins TRBV15 to TRBJ2-7, with D tentatively TRBD1 (6 bases). V was clipped by 5 bases and J by 2 bases, with 19 bases between them. From germline, CDR1 is LNHNV and CDR2 YYDKDF (reference sequence). This CDR3 comprises 16 residues. CDR3 DNA sequence: TGTGCCACCAGCCCCACAAAGACGACAGGTACCTACGAGCAGTACTTC. Amino acids: CATSPTKTTGTYEQYF.